Listed here are 23 T cell receptor beta chains from one sample, sequenced in a study of blood T cell repertoires in COVID-19. Method: immunoSEQ multiplex PCR; TCRdb's copy keeps in-frame clones and lacks some. The profile shows some 180,000 clones, roughly four fifths of them singletons. Sequencing used peripheral blood. The receptors here all came from a man between 65 and 85 years old with active or convalescent COVID-19.

The chain links TRBV4-1 to TRBJ2-7, with D unresolved. CDR3 length: 14 residues. CDR1 is MGHRA and CDR2 is YSYEKL in the germline V gene. Deletions cut 0 bases from V and 3 bases from J, with 9 bases between. CDR3 DNA sequence: TGCGCCAGCAGCCAAGACAGGTTTCGCTACGAGCAGTACTTC. Translation: CASSQDRFRYEQYF.

This chain connects TRBV6-2 or TRBV6-3 to TRBJ2-7; the D gene is possibly TRBD1 (5 bases). From germline, CDR1 is MNHEY and CDR2 SVGEGT. V was pared by 4 bases and J by 9 bases, with 22 bases between. The CDR3 is 15 amino acids. CDR3 DNA: TGTGCCAGCAGTTTAATGGACACTACCTACGAGCCGCAGTACTTC. This gives the protein CASSLMDTTYEPQYF.

This sequence joins TRBV27 and TRBJ2-7; tentative D call: TRBD1 (5 bases). The CDR3 is 15 residues long. The V end lost 1 base, the J end lost 1 base, and 11 bases lay between the germline ends. CDR1 MNHEY and CDR2 SMNVEV come from the germline V gene (reference sequence). CDR3 residues: CASSLFREGSYEQYF. The CDR3 DNA follows: TGTGCCAGCAGTTTATTCAGGGAAGGGTCCTACGAGCAGTACTTC.

V is TRBV28 and J is TRBJ1-3, with a weak D call TRBD1 (5 bases). The V and J ends lost 2 bases and 0 bases respectively, with 8 bases between them. There are 15 residues in the CDR3. Looked up from germline, CDR1 is MDHEN and CDR2 is SYDVKM. The CDR3 sequence is CASSLRQISGNTIYF. In nucleotides, the CDR3 is TGTGCCAGCAGTTTAAGACAGATCTCTGGAAACACCATATATTTT.

This clone appeared a single time. The chain has TRBV30 and TRBJ2-1; TRBD2 matches at 9 bases. CDR1 is GTSNPN, CDR2 SVGIG, per germline (reference sequence). J lost 8 bases, V lost 0 bases, and 8 bases had no gene match. CDR3 length equals 15 residues. CDR3 nucleotides: TGTGCCTGGAGTGTACGTAGCGGGGGCCGGGATGAGCAGTTCTTC. Its translation is CAWSVRSGGRDEQFF.

The CDR3 DNA is TGTGCCAGCAGCCGTAGCGGACATAACAATGAGCAGTTCTTC. It translates to CASSRSGHNNEQFF. This rearrangement joins TRBV7-2 to TRBJ2-1; possibly TRBD2 for D (6 bases). V was shortened by 5 bases and J by 5 bases, with 13 bases between the two germline ends. The CDR3 is 14 residues long. Germline CDR1 is SGHTA and CDR2 is FQGNSA.

This clone was observed a single time. This chain joins TRBV5-4 and TRBJ2-5, with D unclear. Between the trimmed V and J ends, which lost 4 bases and 5 bases, there was a span of 18 bases. The germline V gene has CDR1 SGHNT and CDR2 YYREEE (reference sequence). The CDR3 extends over 15 amino acids. CDR3 nucleotide sequence: TGTGCCAGCAGCCCAGGCAACCTTGTGGCGGAGACCCAGTACTTC. It specifies CASSPGNLVAETQYF.

V gene TRBV11-2 combines with J gene TRBJ2-7, with TRBD1 identical over 7 bases. The germline gives CDR1 SGHAT, CDR2 FQNNGV. This CDR3 has 13 residues. Trimming at V came to 7 bases and at J to 4 bases, leaving 7 bases not matched to a gene. The CDR3 protein is CASTRGGSYEQYF. CDR3 nucleotide sequence: TGTGCCAGCACCCGAGGGGGCAGTTACGAGCAGTACTTC.

V is TRBV18 and J is TRBJ2-1, with a weak D call TRBD2 (5 bases). CDR1 and CDR2 from the germline V gene are KGHSH and LQKENI. CDR3 length: 15 amino acids. The V gene lost 3 bases and the J gene lost 5 bases, with 14 bases spanning the gap. The CDR3 region is CASSPHRGRNNEQFF. The CDR3 DNA reads as TGTGCCAGCTCACCGCACCGCGGGCGGAACAATGAGCAGTTCTTC.

The rearrangement links TRBV7-3 to TRBJ2-1, with 8 bases fitting TRBD1. Germline loops: CDR1 SGHTA, CDR2 FQGTGA. CDR3 length: 16 amino acids. The V and J ends lost 2 bases and 6 bases, in that order; junction bases with no gene match: 9. The CDR3 nucleotides read TGTGCCAGCAGCTTACCCGACAGGGGAATTTTCAATGAGCAGTTCTTC. Protein product: CASSLPDRGIFNEQFF.

The rearrangement links TRBV9 to TRBJ2-3; a weak D match, TRBD2 (6 bases). This CDR3 region has 16 residues. V was trimmed by 2 bases and J by 6 bases, leaving 19 bases between them. Germline V gene sequence: CDR1 SGDLS, CDR2 YYNGEE. CDR3 in DNA: TGTGCCAGCAGCGTCTTAGGCGCGGGGCACCTCGATACGCAGTATTTT. This codes for CASSVLGAGHLDTQYF. Filled out from reference TRBV9 and TRBJ2-3, the complete variable domain reads DSGVTQTPKHLITATGQRVTLRCSPRSGDLSVYWYQQSLDQGLQFLIQYYNGEERAKGNILERFSAQQFPDLHSELNLSSLELGDSALYFCASSVLGAGHLDTQYFGPGTRLTVL.

This chain connects TRBV7-8 to TRBJ2-7; tentatively, D is TRBD1 (7 bases). V lost 5 bases, J lost 6 bases, and 17 bases lay in between. CDR3 length: 14 amino acids. Germline CDR1 reads SGHVS; CDR2 reads FQNEAQ. The CDR3: CASSPSGQGGEQYF. As DNA, the CDR3 is TGTGCCAGCAGCCCCTCAGGGCAGGGGGGCGAGCAGTACTTC.

The CDR3 here is CASRPPGTGELFF. The CDR3 coding sequence is TGTGCCAGCAGACCCCCGGGGACCGGGGAGCTGTTTTTT. V is TRBV28 and J is TRBJ2-2, with a possible D match to TRBD2 (5 bases). CDR1 and CDR2 from the germline V gene are MDHEN and SYDVKM. With 6 bases removed from V and 5 bases from J, the gap between germline ends came to 10 bases. The CDR3 runs to 13 residues. Variable domain in full (rest from reference TRBV28 and TRBJ2-2): DVKVTQSSRYLVKRTGEKVFLECVQDMDHENMFWYRQDPGLGLRLIYFSYDVKMKEKGDIPEGYSVSREKKERFSLILESASTNQTSMYLCASRPPGTGELFFGEGSRLTVL.

This chain connects TRBV6-2 or TRBV6-3 to TRBJ1-1; 12 nucleotides align to TRBD1. Germline-derived CDR1 and CDR2 are MNHEY and SVGEGT. J gave up 0 bases and V 4 bases, and 3 bases lay outside the gene matches. The CDR3 is 16 residues long. The DNA for the CDR3 is TGTGCCAGCAGTTGGGACAGGGGGCGGGTGAACACTGAAGCTTTCTTT. Its protein is CASSWDRGRVNTEAFF.

J is TRBJ2-6 and V is TRBV10-2; the match to TRBD1 covers 8 bases. The junction had 11 bases not matched to a gene; V was cut back by 4 bases and J by 0 bases. The germline V gene has CDR1 WSHSY and CDR2 SAAADI. The CDR3 sequence is 19 residues long. The CDR3 here is CASSGLATGEGSGANVLTF. In DNA, the CDR3 is TGCGCCAGCAGTGGTTTAGCGACAGGGGAAGGCTCTGGGGCCAACGTCCTGACTTTC.

V and J are TRBV19 and TRBJ1-3; D is ambiguous. The CDR3 sequence is 13 residues long. Germline loops: CDR1 LNHDA, CDR2 SQIVND (reference sequence). Trimming left V 3 bases short and J 8 bases short, with 11 bases between. This CDR3 reads CASSMLARDTIYF. As DNA, the CDR3 is TGTGCCAGTAGTATGTTGGCTCGTGACACCATATATTTT.

The chain couples TRBV9 to TRBJ2-1, with a possible D match to TRBD1 (5 bases). Germline V lookup: CDR1 SGDLS, CDR2 YYNGEE. V was trimmed by 0 bases and J by 8 bases, leaving 21 bases between them. The CDR3 has 17 amino acids. The CDR3 DNA is TGTGCCAGCAGCGTAGGGGGTCCAGGGTTACCCATGCATGAGCAGTTCTTC. This sequence encodes CASSVGGPGLPMHEQFF.

This clone was seen more than once but under ten times. The V and J genes are TRBV5-5 and TRBJ1-2; 9 bases line up with TRBD1. Germline CDR1 and CDR2: SGHKS and YYEKEE (reference sequence). The CDR3 consists of 15 residues. V lost 3 bases, J lost 8 bases, and 11 bases stayed unmatched. The CDR3 coding sequence is TGTGCCAGCAGCTGGACAGGGGCCGGCGGGTCCGGCTACACCTTC. As protein: CASSWTGAGGSGYTF. The variable domain in full, with the rest retrieved from reference TRBV5-5 and TRBJ1-2, is DAGVTQSPTHLIKTRGQQVTLRCSPISGHKSVSWYQQVLGQGPQFIFQYYEKEERGRGNFPDRFSARQFPNYSSELNVNALLLGDSALYLCASSWTGAGGSGYTFGSGTRLTVV.

In its sample, this clone was seen many times. The rearrangement uses TRBV13 and TRBJ2-1, with TRBD2 identical over 12 bases. Germline lookup yields CDR1 PRHDT and CDR2 FYEKMQ (reference sequence). With V trimmed by 5 bases and J by 15 bases, 14 bases remained unmatched. The CDR3 consists of 15 residues. The CDR3 sequence: CASSRTGGLAGLLFF. Here the CDR3 DNA reads TGTGCCAGCAGCCGGACGGGGGGACTAGCGGGCCTTCTGTTCTTC.

The chain has TRBV11-2 and TRBJ2-3, with 7 bases lining up with TRBD1. Germline CDR1 and CDR2: SGHAT and FQNNGV. J was trimmed by 6 bases and V by 4 bases; bases with no gene match: 4. This CDR3 region has 13 residues. CDR3 sequence (DNA): TGTGCCAGCAGCTATACAGGGGAGGATACGCAGTATTTT. Amino acids: CASSYTGEDTQYF. The full variable domain, with the rest looked up from reference TRBV11-2 and TRBJ2-3, is EAGVAQSPRYKIIEKRQSVAFWCNPISGHATLYWYQQILGQGPKLLIQFQNNGVVDDSQLPKDRFSAERLKGVDSTLKIQPAKLEDSAVYLCASSYTGEDTQYFGPGTRLTVL.

The CDR3 DNA reads TGTGCCAGCAGCTCCCCCCCAGGATTTTCCTCCTACGAGCAGTACTTC. Translated, it gives CASSSPPGFSSYEQYF. This sequence joins TRBV7-2 and TRBJ2-7; unclear D gene. Germline V gene lookup returns CDR1 SGHTA and CDR2 FQGNSA. V was cut by 4 bases and J by 0 bases, with 16 bases left in between. This CDR3 comprises 16 residues.

Only one count was recorded for this clone. The rearrangement links TRBV19 to TRBJ1-4, with D unresolved. V gave up 3 bases and J gave up 7 bases, with 6 bases separating them. This CDR3 spans 12 amino acids. CDR1 LNHDA and CDR2 SQIVND come from the germline V gene (reference sequence). Here the CDR3 DNA reads TGTGCCAGTAGTATCCCGGGTGAAAAACTGTTTTTT. Translating it yields CASSIPGEKLFF.

This chain connects TRBV5-1 to TRBJ1-4; D call uncertain. Germline V gives CDR1 SGHRS, CDR2 YFSETQ. The CDR3 loop spans 14 amino acids. The ends were cut back, 1 base at V and 4 bases at J, with 8 bases in the middle. The CDR3 nucleotides read TGCGCCAGCAGCTTGACCGAACATAATGAAAAACTGTTTTTT. Translated: CASSLTEHNEKLFF. Combining the CDR3 with reference TRBV5-1 and TRBJ1-4 gives the whole variable domain KAGVTQTPRYLIKTRGQQVTLSCSPISGHRSVSWYQQTPGQGLQFLFEYFSETQRNKGNFPGRFSGRQFSNSRSEMNVSTLELGDSALYLCASSLTEHNEKLFFGSGTQLSVL.